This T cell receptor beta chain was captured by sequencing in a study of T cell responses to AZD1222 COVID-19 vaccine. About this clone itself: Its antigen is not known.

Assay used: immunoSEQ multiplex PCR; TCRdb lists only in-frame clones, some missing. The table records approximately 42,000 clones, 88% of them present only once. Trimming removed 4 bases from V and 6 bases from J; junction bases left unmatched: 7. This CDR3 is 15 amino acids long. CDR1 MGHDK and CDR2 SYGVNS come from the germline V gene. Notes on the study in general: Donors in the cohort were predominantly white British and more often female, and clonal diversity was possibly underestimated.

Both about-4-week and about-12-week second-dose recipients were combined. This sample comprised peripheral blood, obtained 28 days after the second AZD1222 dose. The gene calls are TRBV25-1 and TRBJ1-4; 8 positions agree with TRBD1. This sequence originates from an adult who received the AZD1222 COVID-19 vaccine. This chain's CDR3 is CASSGMGTGDEKLFF. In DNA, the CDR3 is TGTGCCAGCAGTGGAATGGGGACAGGAGATGAAAAACTGTTTTTT.